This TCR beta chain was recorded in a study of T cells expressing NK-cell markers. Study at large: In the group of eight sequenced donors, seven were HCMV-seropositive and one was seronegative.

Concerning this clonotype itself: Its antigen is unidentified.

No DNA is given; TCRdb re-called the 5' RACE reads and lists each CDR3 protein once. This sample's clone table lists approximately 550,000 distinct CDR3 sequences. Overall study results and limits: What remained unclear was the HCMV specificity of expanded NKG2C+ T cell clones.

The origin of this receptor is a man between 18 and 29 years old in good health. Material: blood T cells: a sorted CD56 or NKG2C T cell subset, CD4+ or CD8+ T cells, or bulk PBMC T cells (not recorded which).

The CDR3 protein is CSARGLVWWHGREVYEQYF. The chain recombines TRBV20-1 with TRBJ2-7; TCRdb proposes TRBD2, but this gene call is untestable without DNA. The CDR3 runs 19 residues. Germline V CDR1 and CDR2: DFQATT, SNEGSKA (reference sequence).